This T cell receptor beta chain was sequenced for a study of molecular identifiers for immune sequencing clone quantification. Using its own MiXCR run on the PCR reads, TCRdb lists one record per CDR3 protein. The sample includes some 580,000 distinct CDR3 sequences, 25% of them seen just once. There are a few counts of this clonotype. Its antigen is unknown. Findings and limits, study-wide: Effector cells had over 99% of their molecules in clones above 20 RNA copies, while naive cells had under 1%.

The clonotype originates from a human donor in good health. Some libraries in this study had Jurkat cell RNA spiked in. Material for sequencing was naive CD8+ T cells from blood, with Jurkat cell RNA spiked in. Subset described: FACS-sorted CD8+CD4-CCR7+CD45RA+ naive T cells.

This CDR3 is CASSESTAEWGGYTF. The CDR3 bases are TGTGCCAGCAGCGAGTCGACTGCTGAATGGGGTGGCTACACCTTC. The chain uses TRBV13 and TRBJ1-2; D remains ambiguous. V was cut by 5 bases and J by 7 bases, with 20 bases left in between. The CDR3 length is 15 residues. Germline-derived CDR1 and CDR2 are PRHDT and FYEKMQ (reference sequence).